The next 32 T cell receptor beta chains were all read from a single sample in a study of post-analysis software for immune sequencing data. General study points: Relative to controls, patients had about five TRBV segments at higher frequency, with TRBV5-6, TRBV5-1 and TRBV20-1 among these.

The TCR beta cDNA libraries carried unique molecular identifiers. TCRdb called the PCR reads again in MiXCR, with one record for every CDR3 protein. The sample carries hundreds of thousands of distinct CDR3 sequences, about 32% recorded once. The antigens for these receptors are not known. Specimen: blood. The receptors derive from a girl aged 5-17 years with multiple sclerosis.

The genes are TRBV4-2 and TRBJ1-6; 9 positions agree with TRBD1. Germline CDR1 reads LGHNA; CDR2 reads YNFKEQ. J gave up 9 bases and V 6 bases, and 9 bases lay outside the gene matches. CDR3 length: 15 residues. In nucleotides, the CDR3 is TGTGCCAGCAGGGCCCAGGGACAGGGAGGTTCACCCCTCCACTTT. Encoded protein: CASRAQGQGGSPLHF.

The rearrangement joins TRBV9 to TRBJ2-7; 7 bases agree with TRBD1. This CDR3 region has 15 residues. Germline assignment: CDR1 SGDLS and CDR2 YYNGEE. Unmatched junction bases numbered 8, after V lost 4 bases and J lost 1 base. CDR3 nucleotides: TGTGCCAGCAGCCTAGGGAGCAGGGGGTCCTACGAGCAGTACTTC. Residues: CASSLGSRGSYEQYF.

This chain uses TRBV20-1 with TRBJ2-3; D possibly corresponds to TRBD2 (6 bases). Trimming took 6 bases from V and 14 from J, leaving 27 bases between them. CDR3 size: 14 residues. The germline V gene encodes CDR1 DFQATT and CDR2 SNEGSKA (reference sequence). The CDR3 DNA is TGCAGTGCAGACGGACTCCCCGGGACTGAAAAACTGTATTTT. The encoded protein is CSADGLPGTEKLYF.

J is TRBJ2-5 and V is TRBV15; D may be TRBD1 (5 bases). From germline, CDR1 is LNHNV and CDR2 YYDKDF (reference sequence). V was shortened by 7 bases and J by 2 bases, with 8 bases between the two germline ends. The CDR3 is 12 residues long. CDR3 sequence (DNA): TGTGCCACCAACAGGCAACAAGAGACCCAGTACTTC. Amino acids: CATNRQQETQYF. Based on the CDR3 plus reference TRBV15 and TRBJ2-5, the full variable domain is DAMVIQNPRYQVTQFGKPVTLSCSQTLNHNVMYWYQQKSSQAPKLLFHYYDKDFNNEADTPDNFQSRRPNTSFCFLDIRSPGLGDTAMYLCATNRQQETQYFGPGTRLLVL.

The chain links TRBV28 to TRBJ2-7, with D possibly TRBD1 on 6 matching bases. Near its end, the DNA agrees better with TRBJ2-5, so the J call may be wrong. Per the germline V gene, CDR1 is MDHEN and CDR2 is SYDVKM. This CDR3 contains 13 residues. The CDR3 coding sequence is TGTGCCAGCAGGAAACAGGGTCGAGAGACCCAGTACTTC. This encodes CASRKQGRETQYF.

This clonotype was seen a handful of times. The genes are TRBV10-3 and TRBJ2-5; 7 positions match TRBD1. Losses at the gene ends were 8 bases for V and 4 bases for J; bases not matched to a gene: 13. The CDR3 sequence is 15 residues long. The germline V gene has CDR1 ENHRY and CDR2 SYGVKD. This chain's CDR3 is CAIGNLRQGSETQYF. As DNA, the CDR3 is TGTGCCATCGGAAACCTCAGACAGGGTTCAGAGACCCAGTACTTC.

The chain joins TRBV14 to TRBJ2-7; the D is unclear. This CDR3 is built from 15 residues. Germline lookup yields CDR1 SGHDN and CDR2 FVKESK. V was shortened by 1 base and J by 0 bases, with 10 bases between the two germline ends. CDR3 sequence reads: CASSQGSFGSYEQYF. CDR3 bases: TGTGCCAGCAGCCAAGGATCATTCGGCTCCTACGAGCAGTACTTC.

In regard to this clonotype: A much more abundant neighbour one base away suggests this may be a read error. This chain links TRBV6-6 with TRBJ2-3; tentative D call: TRBD1 (6 bases). The CDR3 sequence is 14 residues long. CDR1 and CDR2 from the germline V gene are MNHNY and SVGAGI (reference sequence). Trimming stripped 6 bases from V and 2 bases from J, with 12 bases between. CDR3 loop: CASRYRDTTDTQYF. In DNA, the CDR3 is TGTGCCAGCAGGTATCGGGACACCACAGATACGCAGTATTTT.

The chain combines TRBV7-2 with TRBJ2-3; 9 bases fit TRBD2. J gave up 1 base and V 1 base, and 6 bases lay outside the gene matches. Germline V gene data show CDR1 as SGHTA and CDR2 as FQGNSA. The CDR3 is 17 amino acids. CDR3: CASSLVLRGGRTDTQYF. The CDR3 bases are TGTGCCAGCAGCTTAGTATTGCGGGGGGGCCGCACAGATACGCAGTATTTT.

In this sample, this clonotype turned up a few times. The chain employs TRBV5-1 and TRBJ2-3; no clear D. V was trimmed by 0 bases and J by 2 bases, leaving 10 bases between them. The CDR3 extends over 15 amino acids. CDR1 and CDR2 (germline): SGHRS, YFSETQ. The CDR3 region is CASSLASRPTDTQYF. CDR3 coding DNA: TGCGCCAGCAGCTTGGCCTCTAGACCCACAGATACGCAGTATTTT.

This chain connects TRBV7-9 to TRBJ2-1; 12 positions agree with TRBD2. CDR1 SEHNR and CDR2 FQNEAQ come from the germline V gene (reference sequence). CDR3 size: 14 residues. Trimming at V came to 4 bases and at J to 9 bases, leaving 4 bases not matched to a gene. CDR3 residues: CASSWTSGDGEQFF. The CDR3 DNA reads as TGTGCCAGCAGCTGGACTAGCGGGGACGGTGAGCAGTTCTTC.

The chain carries TRBV6-1 and TRBJ1-5; tentative D call: TRBD1 (6 bases). The CDR3 is made up of 16 amino acids. V was clipped by 5 bases and J by 0 bases, with 14 bases between them. Germline loops: CDR1 MNHNS, CDR2 SASEGT. Here the CDR3 reads CASSRKGGYSNQPQHF. CDR3 bases: TGTGCCAGCAGTCGAAAGGGGGGCTATAGCAATCAGCCCCAGCATTTT.

V usage is TRBV29-1 and J usage is TRBJ2-1, with D unresolved. Germline CDR1 is SQVTM and CDR2 is ANQGSEA. CDR3 size: 14 residues. V was shortened by 4 bases and J by 0 bases, with 10 bases between the two germline ends. As DNA, the CDR3 is TGCAGCGTTGTGAGGTCGAGCTCCTACAATGAGCAGTTCTTC. This sequence encodes CSVVRSSSYNEQFF.

CDR3 sequence (DNA): TGCGCCAGCAGCTCCCCAGGGGTGGATACGCAGTATTTT. This codes for CASSSPGVDTQYF. This chain uses TRBV5-1 with TRBJ2-3; tentative D call: TRBD1 (6 bases). Germline CDR1 reads SGHRS; CDR2 reads YFSETQ. The CDR3 runs 13 residues. V was cut by 3 bases and J by 6 bases, with 11 bases left in between.

The chain is built from TRBV5-6 and TRBJ2-5; perhaps TRBD1 as D (8 bases). CDR3 size: 15 residues. Trimming cost V 0 bases and J 11 bases, with 20 bases left between them. The germline CDR1 and CDR2 sequences are SGHDT and YYEEEE. The CDR3 is CASSLERTGREEQYF. The CDR3 nucleotides read TGTGCCAGCAGCTTGGAAAGGACAGGGAGGGAAGAGCAGTACTTC.

V gene TRBV29-1 combines with J gene TRBJ2-1; D is unresolved. Trimming stripped 8 bases from V and 6 bases from J, with 14 bases between. The CDR3 has 12 residues. CDR1 and CDR2 from the germline V gene are SQVTM and ANQGSEA. The CDR3: CSPWSASNEQFF. DNA for the CDR3: TGCAGCCCCTGGAGCGCCTCCAATGAGCAGTTCTTC.

This rearrangement joins TRBV27 to TRBJ1-2; D is ambiguous. This CDR3 region has 15 residues. Germline V gene sequence: CDR1 MNHEY, CDR2 SMNVEV (reference sequence). Trimming pared 5 bases from V and 3 bases from J, leaving 16 bases between. Here the CDR3 reads CASSPSASHYYGYTF. The CDR3, as DNA: TGTGCCAGCAGTCCCTCGGCCAGCCACTACTATGGCTACACCTTC.

This clonotype was picked up a small number of times. This chain connects TRBV4-1 to TRBJ1-1; 11 bases are a match to TRBD1. V was pared by 2 bases and J by 5 bases, with 4 bases of the junction left unmatched. Looked up from germline, CDR1 is MGHRA and CDR2 is YSYEKL. This CDR3 spans 15 amino acids. The CDR3 protein is CASSQTGQGATEAFF. The CDR3 coding sequence is TGCGCCAGCAGCCAAACCGGACAGGGGGCGACTGAAGCTTTCTTT.

The genes are TRBV2 and TRBJ2-2; D unresolved. The germline V gene has CDR1 SNHLY and CDR2 FYNNEI. Trimming shortened V by 7 bases and J by 0 bases, and 12 bases separated the two germline ends. The CDR3 runs to 15 residues. DNA for the CDR3: TGTGCCAGCAAGAGGCAGGTTTCGAACACCGGGGAGCTGTTTTTT. Amino acids: CASKRQVSNTGELFF.

This clonotype occurred a few times. The rearrangement links TRBV7-2 to TRBJ2-3, with D perhaps matching TRBD1 (6 bases). Trimming pared 4 bases from V and 1 base from J, leaving 12 bases between. The length of the CDR3 is 15 residues. Germline CDR1 SGHTA, CDR2 FQGNSA. The CDR3 nucleotides are TGTGCCAGCAGCTCCCGGACAGTAGGCACAGATACGCAGTATTTT. Its translation: CASSSRTVGTDTQYF.

The sample holds a few counts of this clonotype. V usage is TRBV7-7 and J usage is TRBJ2-3; no definite D call. V lost 3 bases and J lost 2, with 15 bases in between. The CDR3 is 16 amino acids. Germline V gene lookup returns CDR1 SSHAT and CDR2 FNYEAQ (reference sequence). The CDR3 spells CASSFHEWVLTDTQYF. The CDR3 nucleotides are TGTGCCAGCAGCTTCCATGAGTGGGTTCTCACAGATACGCAGTATTTT.

This clonotype was seen more than once but under ten times. The CDR3, as DNA: TGTGCCACCAGTGATTCAGGGAGGGGCCACGAGCAGTACTTC. It encodes CATSDSGRGHEQYF. The chain has TRBV24-1 and TRBJ2-7; 7 nucleotides agree with TRBD2. The CDR3 spans 14 residues. CDR1 and CDR2 (germline): KGHDR, SFDVKD. With V trimmed by 2 bases and J by 5 bases, 5 bases remained unmatched.

CDR3 protein: CASSLSEGARAKNIQYF. The CDR3 coding sequence is TGTGCCAGCAGTTTATCGGAGGGGGCTCGAGCCAAAAACATTCAGTACTTC. V usage is TRBV28 and J usage is TRBJ2-4, with a tentative D call TRBD1 (7 bases). V gave up 1 base and J gave up 0 bases, with 13 bases separating them. Per the germline V gene, CDR1 is MDHEN and CDR2 is SYDVKM. CDR3 length: 17 residues.

Ten or more counts support this clonotype. The chain couples TRBV10-3 to TRBJ2-5; TRBD2 is a possible D gene (6 bases). Germline assignment: CDR1 ENHRY and CDR2 SYGVKD. The CDR3 spans 13 residues. Trimming pared 5 bases from V and 4 bases from J, leaving 11 bases between. CDR3 in amino acids: CAISLQGGETQYF. The CDR3 DNA sequence: TGTGCCATCAGTCTCCAGGGAGGAGAGACCCAGTACTTC.

The rearrangement uses TRBV7-2 and TRBJ2-3, with D possibly being TRBD1 (6 bases). This CDR3 spans 16 amino acids. V was shortened by 3 bases and J by 3 bases, with 16 bases between the two germline ends. Germline CDR1 reads SGHTA; CDR2 reads FQGNSA. The CDR3 nucleotides read TGTGCCAGCAGCTTTAAGGGGATTCAGGGGACAGATACGCAGTATTTT. Translation gives CASSFKGIQGTDTQYF.

This clonotype was counted ten times or more. The CDR3 sequence is CASSLVGYGYTF. Here the CDR3 DNA reads TGTGCCAGCAGTTTAGTCGGCTATGGCTACACCTTC. This chain uses TRBV28 with TRBJ1-2; D is uncertain. The CDR3 length is 12 residues. Trimming removed 2 bases at V and 4 bases at J, with 5 bases between. Germline V gene data show CDR1 as MDHEN and CDR2 as SYDVKM.

This chain links TRBV20-1 with TRBJ2-5, with D possibly TRBD1 on 6 matching bases. Trimming removed 6 bases from V and 7 bases from J, with 24 bases in between. Germline CDR1 DFQATT, CDR2 SNEGSKA (reference sequence). The CDR3 covers 15 residues. CDR3 in DNA: TGCAGTGCGAGCAGAGTAGCAGGGGACGTGGCGACCCAGTACTTC. Residues: CSASRVAGDVATQYF.

This chain links TRBV5-1 with TRBJ2-5; 8 bases are shared with TRBD2. The CDR3 runs to 16 residues. Looked up from germline, CDR1 is SGHRS and CDR2 is YFSETQ. Trimming removed 2 bases from V and 0 bases from J; junction bases left unmatched: 6. CDR3 bases: TGCGCCAGCAGCTTTGGCGGGGGGACATACCAAGAGACCCAGTACTTC. This codes for CASSFGGGTYQETQYF.

This clonotype has only a few counts. This chain links TRBV7-9 with TRBJ1-1, with D unclear. Germline lookup yields CDR1 SEHNR and CDR2 FQNEAQ (reference sequence). V was cut by 11 bases and J by 5 bases, with 15 bases left in between. CDR3 length equals 12 residues. In DNA, the CDR3 is TGTGCCGGGAGTTCGGAAGGGACTGAAGCTTTCTTT. This codes for CAGSSEGTEAFF.

This clonotype was recorded a few times. The rearrangement joins TRBV29-1 to TRBJ2-7; 9 bases agree with TRBD1. The ends lost 5 bases at V and 6 bases at J; junction bases unmatched: 11. Germline V lookup: CDR1 SQVTM, CDR2 ANQGSEA. This CDR3 contains 14 residues. The CDR3: CSVRPGTGSGEQYF. In DNA form, the CDR3 reads TGCAGCGTTCGCCCCGGGACAGGGAGTGGCGAGCAGTACTTC.

The chain employs TRBV2 and TRBJ2-7; unclear D gene. CDR1 SNHLY and CDR2 FYNNEI come from the germline V gene. The CDR3 loop spans 12 amino acids. V dropped 11 bases and J dropped 4 bases, with 15 bases sitting between them. CDR3 nucleotides: TGTGCCCTGACAAGAATTAATTACGAGCAGTACTTC. Its translation is CALTRINYEQYF.

Comment on this clonotype: One junction end disagrees with the germline gene, perhaps due to a read error. DNA for the CDR3: TGCGCCAGCAGCCCAGAACAGGGTGGGGACACAGATATGCAGTATTTT. Protein product: CASSPEQGGDTDMQYF. The V and J genes are TRBV5-1 and TRBJ2-3; D perhaps matches TRBD1 (6 bases). Germline CDR1 SGHRS, CDR2 YFSETQ. The CDR3 has 16 residues.